This T cell receptor beta chain is drawn from a study of T-cell memory formation after mild COVID-19. Across the whole study: TCR clusters largely stayed donor specific. Whole-study results and caveats: Specificity for SARS-CoV-2 was not confirmed among the second-wave clones peaking on day 37. Largely, contracting CD4+ clones fell within CM and EM, and contracting CD8+ clones within EMRA.

Researchers used 5'RACE with constant-segment primers to make TCR alpha and TCR beta cDNA libraries that carry sample barcodes and UMIs. TCRdb independently ran MiXCR on the 5' RACE reads; one entry per CDR3 protein. The sample has 250,000 to 300,000 distinct CDR3 sequences, roughly 15% seen once. V was clipped by 0 bases and J by 6 bases, with 7 bases between them. Germline V gives CDR1 SGHRS, CDR2 YFSETQ. The length of the CDR3 is 13 residues. Notes on this clonotype: Its target is not known.

Sequencing was performed on PBMCs or a T cell subset sorted from them (not recorded which). V is TRBV5-1 and J is TRBJ1-5; D call uncertain. The clonotype originates from a man between 18 and 29 years old who had mild COVID-19 (a few samples of this study predate the infection). Cell type and time point are not known. CDR3 DNA: TGCGCCAGCAGCTTGGGGGATTCTCAGCCCCAGCATTTT. Its translation is CASSLGDSQPQHF.